The 20 T cell receptor beta chains listed next were all sequenced from one sample in a study of blood T cell repertoires in COVID-19. Repertoires were generated with immunoSEQ multiplex PCR, while TCRdb's copy carries only in-frame clones and drops some. In the table there are 85,000 to 120,000 clones, 71% of which are singletons. The sequencing input was peripheral blood. These receptors originate from a human donor with acute or convalescent COVID-19. The donor label of this sample is uncertain.

There are a few counts of this clone. The rearrangement uses TRBV7-9 and TRBJ2-5; TRBD1 might be the D (6 bases). CDR3 length equals 16 residues. The V end was cut by 5 bases, the J end by 2 bases, with 18 bases between. CDR1 and CDR2 from the germline V gene are SEHNR and FQNEAQ (reference sequence). The CDR3 DNA sequence: TGTGCCAGCAGCCGTAAGGGACAACCAACTCAAGAGACCCAGTACTTC. Protein sequence: CASSRKGQPTQETQYF.

The chain recombines TRBV6-5 with TRBJ1-5; D unresolved. With 8 bases removed from V and 6 bases from J, the gap between germline ends came to 8 bases. Germline assignment: CDR1 MNHEY and CDR2 SVGAGI. This CDR3 is 11 amino acids long. The CDR3 loop is CASGVVQPQHF. The CDR3 bases are TGTGCCAGCGGAGTGGTTCAGCCCCAGCATTTT.

The chain uses TRBV6-5 and TRBJ1-1; no firm D call. The CDR3 consists of 14 residues. Germline V gene sequence: CDR1 MNHEY, CDR2 SVGAGI. V was cut by 2 bases and J by 6 bases, with 13 bases left in between. The CDR3 DNA reads as TGTGCCAGCAGTTACAACACCAACCCTTCTGAAGCTTTCTTT. Its translation: CASSYNTNPSEAFF.

V usage is TRBV5-6 and J usage is TRBJ1-4; TRBD1 aligns across 7 bases. Germline CDR1 SGHDT, CDR2 YYEEEE. The CDR3 runs 17 residues. V shed 1 base and J 3 bases; nucleotides not matched to a gene: 9. The CDR3 sequence: CASSLMGQLGPNEKLFF. CDR3 nucleotide sequence: TGTGCCAGCAGCTTGATGGGACAGTTGGGGCCTAATGAAAAACTGTTTTTT.

The V and J genes are TRBV3-1 (or the pseudogene TRBV3-2) and TRBJ1-5; 10 positions match TRBD1. Trimming removed 5 bases from V and 7 bases from J; junction bases left unmatched: 5. CDR3 length: 14 amino acids. CDR1 and CDR2 (germline): LGHDT, YNNKEL (reference sequence). CDR3 nucleotides: TGTGCCAGCAGCGCGGGACAGGGGTCCCAGCCCCAGCATTTT. It is translated as CASSAGQGSQPQHF.

The rearrangement uses TRBV19 and TRBJ1-6; maybe TRBD1 (5 bases). Germline CDR1 reads LNHDA; CDR2 reads SQIVND (reference sequence). The CDR3 sequence is 16 residues long. Trimming removed 5 bases at V and 2 bases at J, with 13 bases between. The CDR3 loop is CASSPRQRTYNSPLHF. The CDR3 nucleotides are TGTGCCAGTAGTCCCCGACAGAGAACCTATAATTCACCCCTCCACTTT. The full variable domain, rest sourced from reference TRBV19 and TRBJ1-6, is DGGITQSPKYLFRKEGQNVTLSCEQNLNHDAMYWYRQDPGQGLRLIYYSQIVNDFQKGDIAEGYSVSREKKESFPLTVTSAQKNPTAFYLCASSPRQRTYNSPLHFGNGTRLTVT.

This chain connects TRBV4-1 to TRBJ2-5, with 10 bases lining up with TRBD1. In germline, CDR1 is MGHRA, CDR2 YSYEKL. This CDR3 contains 15 residues. V shed 0 bases, J shed 3 bases, and the junction held 1 base outside the gene matches. DNA of the CDR3: TGCGCCAGCAGCCAAGAAGGACAGGGGGAAGAGACCCAGTACTTC. Amino acid sequence: CASSQEGQGEETQYF.

Note on this clone: A read error may produce the germline difference seen at one junction end. The rearrangement links TRBV3-1 (or the pseudogene TRBV3-2) to TRBJ2-5; D is possibly TRBD1 (6 bases). CDR1 is LGHDT, CDR2 YNNKEL, per germline (reference sequence). CDR3 length: 14 amino acids. CDR3 amino acids: CASRQETGLRTQYF. CDR3 sequence (DNA): TGTGCCAGCCGCCAAGAGACAGGTTTAAGGACCCAGTACTTC.

This clone has only one observation. This sequence joins TRBV21-1 and TRBJ2-3; TRBD2, the table's D call, was not compared with the DNA. TRBV21-1 is designated a pseudogene. The CDR3 sequence is 17 residues long. CDR3 amino acids: CASSKVEGLTSTDTQYF. CDR3 DNA sequence: TGTGCCAGCAGCAAAGTGGAGGGACTCACGAGCACAGATACGCAGTATTTT.

V is TRBV19 and J is TRBJ1-1; 7 nucleotides align to TRBD1. The CDR3 spans 14 residues. Trimming took 4 bases from V and 2 from J; bases not matched to a gene: 4. Per germline, CDR1 LNHDA and CDR2 SQIVND (reference sequence). The CDR3 region is CASSRRGRNTEAFF. CDR3 sequence (DNA): TGTGCCAGTAGTAGGAGGGGGCGAAACACTGAAGCTTTCTTT.

The chain uses TRBV6-5 and TRBJ2-3; 8 nucleotides match TRBD2. Germline V CDR1 and CDR2: MNHEY, SVGAGI. J gave up 1 base and V 6 bases, and 6 bases lay outside the gene matches. The CDR3 totals 15 residues. The DNA of the CDR3 is TGTGCCAGCAGCCCGGGGGGGCAGGGCACAGATACGCAGTATTTT. This encodes CASSPGGQGTDTQYF.

This sequence joins TRBV2 and TRBJ2-7; 7 positions match TRBD1. Germline CDR1 and CDR2: SNHLY and FYNNEI. CDR3 size: 14 residues. V trimming: 5 bases; J trimming: 0 bases; junction bases outside the gene matches: 4. The CDR3 loop reads CASSQGTVSYEQYF. CDR3 DNA: TGTGCCAGCAGTCAAGGGACAGTCTCCTACGAGCAGTACTTC.

The rearrangement uses TRBV9 and TRBJ2-3; 9 bases are a match to TRBD2. V shed 3 bases and J 1 base; nucleotides not matched to a gene: 6. CDR1 is SGDLS and CDR2 is YYNGEE in the germline V gene. The CDR3 runs 16 residues. CDR3 residues: CASSAGRTSGTDTQYF. The CDR3 DNA reads TGTGCCAGCAGCGCCGGGCGGACTAGCGGCACAGATACGCAGTATTTT.

V is TRBV6-5 and J is TRBJ2-3; weak D call: TRBD2 (5 bases). CDR3 length: 15 amino acids. Germline lookup yields CDR1 MNHEY and CDR2 SVGAGI. V lost 4 bases, J lost 0 bases, and 11 bases lay in between. The CDR3 region has the DNA TGTGCCAGCAGTTTGCGGGTCTCTAGCACAGATACGCAGTATTTT. Amino acid sequence: CASSLRVSSTDTQYF.

At least ten counts were recorded for this clone. Additional DNA sequences in this sample encode the identical CDR3. The rearrangement joins TRBV3-1 (or the pseudogene TRBV3-2) to TRBJ2-3; 7 positions match TRBD2. The junction had 0 bases not matched to a gene; V was cut back by 4 bases and J by 5 bases. Looked up from germline, CDR1 is LGHDT and CDR2 is YNNKEL (reference sequence). The CDR3 has 12 residues. In DNA, the CDR3 is TGTGCCAGCAGCCGGGGGGGAGATACGCAGTATTTT. Protein sequence: CASSRGGDTQYF.

This chain uses TRBV4-2 with TRBJ1-1; TRBD1 aligns across 8 bases. The CDR3 loop spans 15 amino acids. The germline gives CDR1 LGHNA, CDR2 YNFKEQ. V shed 2 bases, J shed 6 bases, and the junction held 8 bases outside the gene matches. CDR3 sequence (DNA): TGTGCCAGCAGCCAACAGATACAGGGGGATGCTGAAGCTTTCTTT. It encodes CASSQQIQGDAEAFF.

This chain links TRBV6-5 with TRBJ1-1; 8 bases are a match to TRBD1. Germline V gene data show CDR1 as MNHEY and CDR2 as SVGAGI. The junction had 8 bases not matched to a gene; V was cut back by 6 bases and J by 2 bases. This CDR3 spans 15 amino acids. The CDR3 loop is CASRETGQENTEAFF. CDR3 sequence (DNA): TGTGCCAGCAGAGAGACGGGACAGGAAAACACTGAAGCTTTCTTT.

V usage is TRBV18 and J usage is TRBJ2-3; 7 nucleotides agree with TRBD1. Germline CDR1 and CDR2: KGHSH and LQKENI. The CDR3 length is 16 residues. V lost 0 bases, J lost 1 base, and 4 bases stayed unmatched. The CDR3: CASSPPRQGGTDTQYF. The CDR3 bases are TGTGCCAGCTCACCACCGCGTCAGGGGGGCACAGATACGCAGTATTTT.

This chain links TRBV18 with TRBJ2-7; 10 bases match TRBD1. Germline lookup yields CDR1 KGHSH and CDR2 LQKENI. The V and J ends lost 0 bases and 2 bases, in that order; junction bases with no gene match: 4. CDR3 length equals 16 residues. This CDR3 is CASSPPRGTGAYEQYF. DNA of the CDR3: TGTGCCAGCTCACCACCGCGAGGGACAGGGGCCTACGAGCAGTACTTC.

The chain recombines TRBV10-3 with TRBJ1-5; weak D call: TRBD1 (5 bases). The V end lost 0 bases, the J end lost 0 bases, and 21 bases lay between the germline ends. The CDR3 consists of 20 residues. CDR1 and CDR2 (germline): ENHRY, SYGVKD. CDR3 sequence (DNA): TGTGCCATCAGTGAGTCCTTAGCGGGCGGCAGGGTGAATAGCAATCAGCCCCAGCATTTT. Translating it yields CAISESLAGGRVNSNQPQHF.